The entry below describes one TCR beta chain. These data belong to a study of response to subunit inactivated influenza vaccine. TCRdb re-derived calls from the RT-PCR reads in MiXCR, one entry per CDR3 protein. This sample has some 300,000 distinct CDR3 sequences; approximately 20% occur once, and the top ten carry approximately 10%. V lost 2 bases and J lost 5, with 13 bases in between. This CDR3 is 14 amino acids long. Germline V gives CDR1 SEHNR, CDR2 FQNEAQ (reference sequence). This TCR was sampled from a man aged 50 to 75 who received an inactivated influenza vaccine. The chain couples TRBV7-9 to TRBJ2-7; possible D gene TRBD2, 6 bases. The source material was PBMCs from blood, sampled 21 months after vaccination. CDR3: CASSLWTNDDEQYF. The CDR3 DNA sequence: TGTGCCAGCAGCTTATGGACTAACGACGACGAGCAGTACTTC.